These T cell receptor beta chains were read from a single sample in a study of T cells in Graves' hyperthyroidism and ophthalmopathy. MiXCR, applied by TCRdb to the multiplex PCR reads, yields one record per CDR3 protein. The sample has approximately 210,000 distinct CDR3 sequences; about a sixth are singletons. What was sequenced was blood. Receptors originate from a man aged 50-59 years with Graves' hyperthyroidism. Each CDR3 is given with its conserved first and last residue. A D gene is named only where the DNA matches it firmly. The size of a clone is reported for some rows only, either as once, few or many, or as a class for expanded clones.

many	-	TRBV29-1	TRBJ2-7	TGCAGCGTTGAAGATCGTCGAGCCGGGGACGAGCAGTACTTC	CSVEDRRAGDEQYF
many	-	TRBV7-9	TRBJ2-7	TGTGCCAGCAGCGACTCGATTACAACCTACGAGCAGTACTTC	CASSDSITTYEQYF
many	TRBD1	TRBV2	TRBJ2-7	TGTGCCAGCAGTGCCGGGACAGGGGGGAACGAGCAGTACTTC	CASSAGTGGNEQYF
many	TRBD2	TRBV7-3	TRBJ2-3	TGTGCCAGCAGTCCTGGACTAGCGGGGACTACAGATACGCAGTATTTT	CASSPGLAGTTDTQYF
few	-	TRBV13	TRBJ1-1	TGTGCCAGCAGCTTAAAGGGATCCGAAGCTTTCTTT	CASSLKGSEAFF
-	TRBD2	TRBV4-3	TRBJ2-1	TGCGCCAGCAGCCAAGAGCTCGCTAGCGGGACTCACTATCACTCCTACAATGAGCAGTTCTTC	CASSQELASGTHYHSYNEQFF
-	TRBD2	TRBV12-5	TRBJ2-2	TGTGCTAGTGGGACTAGCGGGAGTTTCAACACCGGGGAGCTGTTTTTT	CASGTSGSFNTGELFF
many	TRBD2	TRBV7-2	TRBJ2-5	TGTGCCAGCAGCTCCCTCCCCCCGACGGCGGGAGGCCAACAGTACTTC	CASSSLPPTAGGQQYF
-	-	TRBV29-1	TRBJ2-5	TGCAGCGTTGCTCGCGGAAGTGGAGAGACCCAGTACTTC	CSVARGSGETQYF
-	-	TRBV6-2/TRBV6-3	TRBJ2-5	TGTGCCAGCAGTGGTGGAGGGCGGGAGACCCAGTACTTC	CASSGGGRETQYF
many	-	TRBV28	TRBJ1-1	TGTGCCCTGGGGGGACCCCTTATGAACACTGAAGCTTTCTTT	CALGGPLMNTEAFF
few	TRBD1	TRBV20-1	TRBJ2-5	TGCAGTGCTAGAGGTGGGACAGGGGGGACCCAGTACTTC	CSARGGTGGTQYF
many	TRBD2	TRBV28	TRBJ2-7	TGTGCCAGCAGTTTAGCGGGAGAAGGCTACGAGCAGTACTTC	CASSLAGEGYEQYF
many	TRBD2	TRBV6-1	TRBJ2-7	TGTGCCACCCTAAGGACTAGCGGGAGATACGAGCAGTACTTC	CATLRTSGRYEQYF
-	-	TRBV6-1	TRBJ1-2	TGTGCCACCACAAATCGGGGAGGCTACACCTTC	CATTNRGGYTF
-	-	TRBV20-1	TRBJ1-5	TGCAGTGCTATATATACAGCAGGGGTTGGCAATCAGCCCCAGCATTTT	CSAIYTAGVGNQPQHF
once	-	TRBV28	TRBJ2-2	TGTGCCAGCAGTCCACCATCATTCACCGGGGAGCTGTTTTTT	CASSPPSFTGELFF
-	TRBD1	TRBV19	TRBJ2-7	TGTGCCAGTAGTATAGTCCAGGGGGCCCACTACGAGCAGTACTTC	CASSIVQGAHYEQYF
-	-	TRBV24-1	TRBJ2-2	TGTGCCACCAGTGGCCCCAGGCAGGGCACCGGGGAGCTGTTTTTT	CATSGPRQGTGELFF
many	TRBD2	TRBV29-1	TRBJ2-1	TGCAGCGTTGACCCCCGGGACTACAAAAACAATGAGCAGTTCTTC	CSVDPRDYKNNEQFF
many	TRBD2	TRBV6-1	TRBJ2-5	TGTGCCAGCAGCCGGGGACTAGCGGGAGGAATCGAGACCCAGTACTTC	CASSRGLAGGIETQYF
many	-	TRBV20-1	TRBJ2-4	TGCAGTGCTAGAGAAGTAGCCAAAAACATTCAGTACTTC	CSAREVAKNIQYF
many	TRBD1	TRBV11-3	TRBJ2-3	TGTGCCAGCAGCCTTGGGACAGGGGGACCAGATACGCAGTATTTT	CASSLGTGGPDTQYF
many	-	TRBV5-1	TRBJ2-7	TGCGCCAGCAGCAGGGACCTCGAGGTCTACGAGCAGTACTTC	CASSRDLEVYEQYF
-	-	TRBV12-3/TRBV12-4	TRBJ2-1	TGTGCCAGCAGTTCAGGGGATCCCAATGAGCAGTTCTTC	CASSSGDPNEQFF
many	-	TRBV6-6	TRBJ2-7	TGTGCCAGCAGTTACGGAGGTCAGATCTACGAGCAGTACTTC	CASSYGGQIYEQYF
few	TRBD1	TRBV3-1	TRBJ2-5	TGTGCCAGCAGACGGACAGGGGGAGGAGAGACCCAGTACTTC	CASRRTGGGETQYF
many	TRBD1	TRBV28	TRBJ1-2	TGTGCCAGCAGACCAGACAGGGCTGCTAACTATGGCTACACCTTC	CASRPDRAANYGYTF
few	-	TRBV7-2	TRBJ1-6	TGTGCCAGCAGCTTAGAGTCCAATTCACCCCTCCACTTT	CASSLESNSPLHF
-	TRBD1	TRBV4-1	TRBJ1-4	TGCGCCAGCAGCCATGGCTGGGACAGGGGGCGGGAAAAACTGTTTTTT	CASSHGWDRGREKLFF
-	-	TRBV6-2/TRBV6-3	TRBJ2-3	TGTGCCAGCAGGCCAGGGTTAATAACAGATACGCAGTATTTT	CASRPGLITDTQYF
few	-	TRBV9	TRBJ1-1	TGTGCCAGCAGCGTAAAGGGTTACACTGAAGCTTTCTTT	CASSVKGYTEAFF
few	-	TRBV28	TRBJ1-2	TGTGCCAGTAGCCAACAGCCCGATGGCTACACCTTC	CASSQQPDGYTF
-	TRBD2	TRBV20-1	TRBJ2-3	TGCAGTGCTAGAAGGGCTAGCGGGAGCTCAGATACGCAGTATTTT	CSARRASGSSDTQYF
many	TRBD2	TRBV7-2	TRBJ2-1	TGTGCCAGCAGCCCGACTAGCGGGGGATTCAATGAGCAGTTCTTC	CASSPTSGGFNEQFF
-	-	TRBV4-1	TRBJ2-7	TGCGCCAGTGGGGACGGGGCCTACGAGCAGTACTTC	CASGDGAYEQYF
-	TRBD2	TRBV4-1	TRBJ2-1	TGCGCCAGCAGCCAAGATGCGGGAGGCTACAATGAGCAGTTCTTC	CASSQDAGGYNEQFF
few	TRBD1	TRBV28	TRBJ2-2	TGTGCCAGCAGCTATGACAGGGTTGGCACCGGGGAGCTGTTTTTT	CASSYDRVGTGELFF
few	-	TRBV7-9	TRBJ2-2	TGTGCCAGCAGCTTAGCGACAGGTCCGAACACCGGGGAGCTGTTTTTT	CASSLATGPNTGELFF
many	-	TRBV10-2	TRBJ2-7	TGCGCCAGCAGACCCCCAGCAGCTAGCTACGAGCAGTACTTC	CASRPPAASYEQYF
many	-	TRBV7-2	TRBJ2-1	TGTGCCAGCAGCCAGGGTCAGCACAATGAGCAGTTCTTC	CASSQGQHNEQFF
few	TRBD2	TRBV29-1	TRBJ2-3	TGCAGCGGCAAAGGACTAGCCCCCCGCACAGATACGCAGTATTTT	CSGKGLAPRTDTQYF
many	TRBD2	TRBV7-2	TRBJ2-5	TGTGCCAGCAGCTTAGGTATTGGGGGGGTCCTACAAGAGACCCAGTACTTC	CASSLGIGGVLQETQYF
many	TRBD2	TRBV20-1	TRBJ2-7	TGCAGTGCCGAAAAAAGAGGGACTACCTACGAGCAGTACTTC	CSAEKRGTTYEQYF
few	TRBD2	TRBV11-3	TRBJ2-3	TGTGCCAGCAGGATGAGGGGAGGGCAAAATACGCAGTATTTT	CASRMRGGQNTQYF
few	TRBD2	TRBV5-1	TRBJ2-2	TGCGCCAGCAGCTTGACCAGCGGGAGGGCGAGGGCCGGGGAGCTGTTTTTT	CASSLTSGRARAGELFF
many	TRBD2	TRBV20-1	TRBJ2-3	TGCAGTGCTAGAGTCACCGGGACTAGCATCACAGATACGCAGTATTTT	CSARVTGTSITDTQYF
-	TRBD2	TRBV18	TRBJ2-3	TGTGCCAGCTCACCACCGGCCCTAGCGGAAGACACAGATACGCAGTATTTT	CASSPPALAEDTDTQYF
few	-	TRBV5-8	TRBJ2-3	TGTGCCAGCAGCGATCGACAGAGGACAGATACGCAGTATTTT	CASSDRQRTDTQYF
few	TRBD2	TRBV28	TRBJ2-1	TGTGCCAGCAGTCGACTGGGACTAGCGGACTACAATGAGCAGTTCTTC	CASSRLGLADYNEQFF
-	-	TRBV6-1	TRBJ2-2	TGTGCCAGCAGTGATGGTCGGAGCACCGGGGAGCTGTTTTTT	CASSDGRSTGELFF
-	TRBD1	TRBV5-1	TRBJ1-4	TGCGCCAGCAGCCTGGACAGGGGAACGGGAACTAATGAAAAACTGTTTTTT	CASSLDRGTGTNEKLFF
many	-	TRBV7-9	TRBJ2-1	TGTGCCAGCAGCTTAATCACAAATGAGCAGTTCTTC	CASSLITNEQFF
-	TRBD2	TRBV28	TRBJ2-3	TGTGCCAGCAGTTTAGGGGAGGGCCAGATCATGGGAGATACGCAGTATTTT	CASSLGEGQIMGDTQYF
few	-	TRBV29-1	TRBJ1-1	TGCAGCGTTGATTTCCGGGCCCAGAACACTGAAGCTTTCTTT	CSVDFRAQNTEAFF
many	-	TRBV12-3/TRBV12-4	TRBJ1-4	TGTGCCAGCAGTTTGATGAGGGGCGATGAAAAACTGTTTTTT	CASSLMRGDEKLFF